The 22 T cell receptor beta chains in this list originate from one sample, sequenced in a study of blood T cell dynamics during melanoma immunotherapy (dated by TCRdb to 2018 to 2021). According to the study, the label for this sample's time point signals: pre-treatment baseline. Libraries came from the immunoSEQ multiplex PCR assay. TCRdb provides this immuneACCESS table in a form limited to in-frame rearrangements. Some clones are lacking; in checked studies, under half of them reflect an unresolved V gene, and why the rest are absent is not known. Counted in this sample were about 3,500 clones; about nine tenths of them appeared once. 0.5% of the sample is in the top ten clones. Here the sequenced sample was effector memory CD8+ T cells from blood, taken from a patient treated with checkpoint blockade. The receptors originated from a human donor with melanoma.

The J gene is TRBJ2-3, the V gene TRBV27, with D maybe TRBD1 (6 bases). The CDR3 is 14 residues long. Germline-derived CDR1 and CDR2 are MNHEY and SMNVEV (reference sequence). With 7 bases removed from V and 0 bases from J, the gap between germline ends came to 11 bases. The CDR3 protein is CASMGQPSTDTQYF. CDR3 DNA sequence: TGTGCCAGCATGGGACAACCCAGCACAGATACGCAGTATTTT.

This clone appeared a single time. The chain couples TRBV19 to TRBJ2-2, with D perhaps matching TRBD1 (5 bases). The V gene's germline CDR1 is LNHDA and CDR2 SQIVND (reference sequence). The ends were cut back, 7 bases at V and 6 bases at J, with 18 bases in the middle. The length of the CDR3 is 15 residues. The CDR3 region is CASKATGSGAGELFF. CDR3 nucleotide sequence: TGTGCCAGTAAAGCCACAGGATCGGGCGCCGGGGAGCTGTTTTTT.

CDR3 DNA sequence: TGTGCCAGCAGCACCTGGACTAGCGGGTCTAGCACAGATACGCAGTATTTT. Amino acids: CASSTWTSGSSTDTQYF. V usage is TRBV7-2 and J usage is TRBJ2-3; TRBD2 agrees at 11 bases. This CDR3 region has 17 residues. The V gene end was trimmed by 5 bases and the J gene end by 0 bases; junction bases not matched to a gene: 7. CDR1 and CDR2 (germline): SGHTA, FQGNSA.

V usage is TRBV7-6 and J usage is TRBJ2-1; D not certain. Deletions cut 5 bases from V and 8 bases from J, with 10 bases between. The CDR3 extends over 12 amino acids. Germline V gene lookup returns CDR1 SGHVS and CDR2 FNYEAQ. The CDR3 here is CASSHPGDEQFF. The CDR3 bases are TGTGCCAGCAGCCACCCGGGCGATGAGCAGTTCTTC.

The chain has TRBV4-1 and TRBJ1-2; D may be TRBD1 (6 bases). The V end lost 2 bases, the J end lost 0 bases, and 10 bases lay between the germline ends. Germline-derived CDR1 and CDR2 are MGHRA and YSYEKL. The CDR3 is 15 amino acids. The CDR3, as DNA: TGCGCCAGCAGCCAAATATACAGGGCTAACTATGGCTACACCTTC. It specifies CASSQIYRANYGYTF.

The rearrangement uses TRBV5-4 and TRBJ2-7, with 14 bases fitting TRBD2. J gave up 6 bases and V 4 bases, and 9 bases lay outside the gene matches. Germline CDR1 SGHNT, CDR2 YYREEE (reference sequence). CDR3 length equals 16 residues. The CDR3 DNA sequence: TGTGCCAGCAGCACCACCGGGACTAGCGGGAGATTCGAGCAGTACTTC. Its protein is CASSTTGTSGRFEQYF.

The V gene is TRBV7-8, the J gene TRBJ2-7; D possibly corresponds to TRBD1 (6 bases). V lost 5 bases and J 2 bases, leaving 13 bases between the germline ends. The germline gives CDR1 SGHVS, CDR2 FQNEAQ. The CDR3 is 14 residues long. The CDR3 DNA follows: TGTGCCAGCAGCCTCGCTGGGGGCACCTACGAGCAGTACTTC. Protein product: CASSLAGGTYEQYF.

The V gene is TRBV11-2, the J gene TRBJ2-7; D possibly corresponds to TRBD1 (5 bases). CDR3 size: 14 residues. Trimming pared 3 bases from V and 3 bases from J, leaving 12 bases between. Germline CDR1 and CDR2: SGHAT and FQNNGV. This CDR3 reads CASSFIDRLYEQYF. CDR3 in DNA: TGTGCCAGCAGCTTTATTGACAGACTCTACGAGCAGTACTTC.

This clone has just a few counts. V gene TRBV9 combines with J gene TRBJ1-2; D gene uncertain. The CDR3 consists of 13 residues. V was trimmed by 1 base and J by 4 bases, leaving 8 bases between them. From germline, CDR1 is SGDLS and CDR2 YYNGEE. The chain's CDR3 is CASSVSAVYGYTF. The CDR3 nucleotides are TGTGCCAGCAGCGTATCAGCGGTCTATGGCTACACCTTC.

V and J are TRBV12-5 and TRBJ1-1; TRBD1 might be the D (6 bases). Per germline, CDR1 LGHNT and CDR2 FRNRAP. V was pared by 10 bases and J by 10 bases, with 16 bases between. The CDR3 covers 11 residues. CDR3 residues: CATDRPGGAFF. The CDR3 DNA reads as TGTGCTACTGACAGGCCGGGAGGAGCTTTCTTT.

The rearrangement uses TRBV27 and TRBJ2-1, with TRBD2 identical over 12 bases. Trimming at V came to 0 bases and at J to 6 bases, leaving 0 bases not matched to a gene. The germline V gene has CDR1 MNHEY and CDR2 SMNVEV (reference sequence). The CDR3 has 15 amino acids. The CDR3 loop reads CASSLSLAGGNEQFF. CDR3 nucleotides: TGTGCCAGCAGTTTATCACTAGCGGGGGGCAATGAGCAGTTCTTC.

The chain uses TRBV7-9 and TRBJ2-7; D is unclear. Germline CDR1 SEHNR, CDR2 FQNEAQ (reference sequence). Trimming cost V 1 base and J 2 bases, with 9 bases left between them. This CDR3 contains 14 residues. CDR3 loop: CASSLVEVPYEQYF. CDR3 nucleotides: TGTGCCAGCAGCTTAGTTGAAGTCCCCTACGAGCAGTACTTC.

The rearrangement uses TRBV7-6 and TRBJ2-2; 9 nucleotides match TRBD1. In germline, CDR1 is SGHVS, CDR2 FNYEAQ. The V gene end was trimmed by 5 bases and the J gene end by 7 bases; junction bases not matched to a gene: 8. The CDR3 has 15 amino acids. For the CDR3, the DNA is TGTGCCAGCAGCCCCGGGACAGGGTTTTACGGGGAGCTGTTTTTT. This gives the protein CASSPGTGFYGELFF. Drawing the rest from reference TRBV7-6 and TRBJ2-2, the complete variable domain is GAGVSQSPRYKVTKRGQDVALRCDPISGHVSLYWYRQALGQGPEFLTYFNYEAQQDKSGLPNDRFSAERPEGSISTLTIQRTEQRDSAMYRCASSPGTGFYGELFFGEGSRLTVL.

This sequence joins TRBV9 and TRBJ2-1, with 9 bases aligning to TRBD2. The CDR3 contains 16 residues. V shed 0 bases and J 7 bases; nucleotides not matched to a gene: 8. Germline V gives CDR1 SGDLS, CDR2 YYNGEE. The DNA for the CDR3 is TGTGCCAGCAGCGTAGCAGTGCGGGAGGGCCGTAATGAGCAGTTCTTC. Amino acids: CASSVAVREGRNEQFF.

V usage is TRBV5-5 and J usage is TRBJ2-6; no reliable D call. This CDR3 is 17 amino acids long. CDR1 and CDR2 (germline): SGHKS, YYEKEE (reference sequence). Trimming shortened V by 7 bases and J by 5 bases, and 22 bases separated the two germline ends. CDR3 DNA: TGTGCCAGCTGGGAATTTCTCGCACAAAGTCGGGCCAACGTCCTGACTTTC. Translating gives CASWEFLAQSRANVLTF.

V usage is TRBV7-9 and J usage is TRBJ2-7, with D perhaps assigned TRBD1 or TRBD2 (5 bases each). Germline V CDR1 and CDR2: SEHNR, FQNEAQ (reference sequence). The CDR3 is made up of 13 amino acids. V was trimmed by 11 bases and J by 0 bases, leaving 14 bases between them. The CDR3 region is CAVRDGSSYEQYF. DNA of the CDR3: TGTGCCGTCCGGGACGGAAGCTCCTACGAGCAGTACTTC.

This clone has only a few counts. The chain has TRBV7-6 and TRBJ2-7; 9 bases align to TRBD2. V dropped 6 bases and J dropped 2; count of bases not matched to a gene: 5. Germline assignment: CDR1 SGHVS and CDR2 FNYEAQ. The CDR3 is made up of 14 amino acids. CDR3 region: CASSWTSDAYEQYF. For the CDR3, the DNA is TGTGCCAGCAGTTGGACTAGCGATGCCTACGAGCAGTACTTC.

In its sample, this clone was seen once. The chain combines TRBV29-1 with TRBJ1-1; D ambiguous. Per the germline V gene, CDR1 is SQVTM and CDR2 is ANQGSEA. This CDR3 is 13 amino acids long. With 2 bases removed from V and 5 bases from J, the gap between germline ends came to 12 bases. The CDR3 DNA reads TGCAGCGTTGAACGGGGAGGGAGTACTGAAGCTTTCTTT. Protein: CSVERGGSTEAFF. Full variable domain (missing parts from reference TRBV29-1 and TRBJ1-1): SAVISQKPSRDICQRGTSLTIQCQVDSQVTMMFWYRQQPGQSLTLIATANQGSEATYESGFVIDKFPISRPNLTFSTLTVSNMSPEDSSIYLCSVERGGSTEAFFGQGTRLTVV.

The chain links TRBV4-3 to TRBJ1-1; TRBD1 is a possible D gene (6 bases). V lost 7 bases and J lost 7, with 19 bases in between. The CDR3 is made up of 14 amino acids. Germline CDR1 and CDR2: LGHNA and YSLEER. The CDR3 DNA reads TGCGCCAGCACCCCAGTTGGCCGGGACAATGAAGCTTTCTTT. This gives the protein CASTPVGRDNEAFF.

V gene TRBV5-1 combines with J gene TRBJ1-2; D gene uncertain. The V and J ends lost 0 bases and 8 bases respectively, with 14 bases between them. The V gene's germline CDR1 is SGHRS and CDR2 YFSETQ. CDR3 length: 14 residues. Here the CDR3 reads CASSLVGNPLGYTF. CDR3 sequence (DNA): TGCGCCAGCAGCTTGGTGGGTAACCCCTTGGGCTACACCTTC.

The sample holds one count of this clone. J is TRBJ2-1 and V is TRBV6-5; D not certain. From germline, CDR1 is MNHEY and CDR2 SVGAGI. The CDR3 loop spans 14 amino acids. The V and J ends lost 2 bases and 5 bases respectively, with 10 bases between them. The CDR3 region has the DNA TGTGCCAGCAGTTACGTTGCGCGGAACAATGAGCAGTTCTTC. Its protein product is CASSYVARNNEQFF.

J is TRBJ2-2 and V is TRBV5-5; D is perhaps TRBD1 (5 bases). There are 15 residues in the CDR3. Looked up from germline, CDR1 is SGHKS and CDR2 is YYEKEE (reference sequence). V was shortened by 7 bases and J by 1 base, with 14 bases between the two germline ends. CDR3 residues: CASLGLGRNTGELFF. The CDR3 DNA sequence: TGTGCCAGCCTAGGTCTGGGGCGGAACACCGGGGAGCTGTTTTTT.